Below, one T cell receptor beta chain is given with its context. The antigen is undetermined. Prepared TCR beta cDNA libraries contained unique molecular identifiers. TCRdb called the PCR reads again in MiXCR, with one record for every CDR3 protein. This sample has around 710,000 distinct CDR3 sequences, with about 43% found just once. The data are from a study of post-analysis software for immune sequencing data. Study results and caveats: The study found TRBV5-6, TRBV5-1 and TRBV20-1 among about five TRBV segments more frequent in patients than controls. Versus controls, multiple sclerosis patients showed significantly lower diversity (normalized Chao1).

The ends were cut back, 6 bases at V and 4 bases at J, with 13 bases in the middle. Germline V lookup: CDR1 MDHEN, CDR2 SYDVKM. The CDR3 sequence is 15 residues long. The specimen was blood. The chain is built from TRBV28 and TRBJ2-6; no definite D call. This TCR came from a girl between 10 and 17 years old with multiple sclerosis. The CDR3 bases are TGTGCCAGCAGCCCCCGGCAGGCCGGGGCCAACGTCCTGACTTTC. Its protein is CASSPRQAGANVLTF.